The sequence of this TCR beta chain was determined in a study of patients and donors after allogeneic stem cell transplantation. Germline CDR1 and CDR2: SGDLS and YYNGEE. The CDR3 runs to 14 residues. V lost 1 base and J lost 2, with 10 bases in between. TCRdb independently ran MiXCR on the RT-PCR reads; one entry per CDR3 protein. The table lists 70,000 to 95,000 distinct CDR3 sequences, approximately 5.2% of them singletons, with 2% to 3% in the top ten. Ten or more counts support this clonotype. What was sequenced was blood, either unsorted or a sorted T cell fraction (not recorded which). This TCR was recovered from a human donor who was either an allogeneic HSCT recipient or a stem cell or donor lymphocyte infusion donor (not recorded which). It is not recorded whose cells these are; they may come from a transplant donor. The rearrangement joins TRBV9 to TRBJ2-7; D unresolved. CDR3 bases: TGTGCCAGCAGCGTAAGTTCTAGTACCTACGAGCAGTACTTC. The encoded protein is CASSVSSSTYEQYF.